The clone carrying this T cell receptor (beta chain) was detected many times. It was with unique molecular identifiers that the TCRbeta library was prepared. TCRdb fed the PCR reads into MiXCR, producing one record per CDR3 protein. The table has 200,000 to 250,000 distinct CDR3 sequences, about a tenth seen once. This CDR3 is built from 16 residues. Per germline, CDR1 MNHEY and CDR2 SMNVEV (reference sequence). V lost 5 bases and J 0 bases, leaving 16 bases between the germline ends. The source of the sample is a study of T-cell reconstitution after alpha-beta-depleted transplantation in children. The rearrangement uses TRBV27 and TRBJ1-2; D is unclear. Specimen: PBMCs from the stem cell graft donor, collected from the stem cell graft. The sequence derives from a human donor who donated a stem cell graft to a child with acute lymphoblastic leukemia. The CDR3 sequence is CASSHGVQNANYGYTF. The CDR3 region has the DNA TGTGCCAGCAGTCATGGGGTACAGAACGCTAACTATGGCTACACCTTC.